This T cell receptor (beta chain) originates from a study of T cell changes during pregnancy in multiple sclerosis. Some clones are missing from TCRdb's copy, which holds only in-frame ones; the method was immunoSEQ multiplex PCR. This sample has over 60,000 clones, with about nine tenths found just once. V lost 7 bases to trimming and J lost 4 bases; unmatched junction nucleotides: 3. Germline-derived CDR1 and CDR2 are GTSNPN and SVGIG (reference sequence). The length of the CDR3 is 14 residues. The chain joins TRBV30 to TRBJ2-3, with TRBD2 matching over 15 bases. The sample was peripheral blood, taken in the third trimester of pregnancy. The clonotype was recovered from a female donor in good health, enrolled as a control in a pregnancy study. In DNA, the CDR3 is TGTGCCTATCGGACTAGCGGGAGGGCAGATACGCAGTATTTT. Its protein product is CAYRTSGRADTQYF.